The 30 T cell receptor beta chains below come from one sample, sequenced in a study of T cells after yellow fever vaccination. TCRdb reprocessed the 5' RACE reads via MiXCR and lists one record per CDR3 protein. The sample lists about 320,000 distinct CDR3 sequences, 3.5% to 4.5% occurring once. The material was PBMCs, obtained 15 days after the yellow fever booster vaccination. Receptors were obtained from a man younger than 35 who received the YFV17D yellow fever vaccine.

Many counts were recorded for this clonotype. Its ends do not fully match the called genes, so a read error is possible. The chain employs TRBV29-1 and TRBJ1-2; possibly TRBD1 for D (5 bases). The CDR3 runs to 11 residues. Germline V gene lookup returns CDR1 SQVTM and CDR2 ANQGSEA. The CDR3 region is CSVGGTEDWAF. CDR3 nucleotides: TGCAGCGTTGGTGGGACGGAGGATTGGGCCTTC.

This clonotype turned up a few times. The chain couples TRBV27 to TRBJ2-3, with TRBD2 matching 9 bases. V lost 5 bases and J lost 3; bases outside the gene matches: 12. CDR3 length: 17 amino acids. Germline-derived CDR1 and CDR2 are MNHEY and SMNVEV (reference sequence). Here the CDR3 reads CASSRLASGGPTDTQYF. As DNA, the CDR3 is TGTGCCAGCAGTAGGTTGGCAAGCGGGGGGCCGACAGATACGCAGTATTTT.

In its sample, this clonotype was seen a few times. The rearrangement links TRBV28 to TRBJ2-5; TRBD2 matches 8 bases. The CDR3 is 15 residues long. Germline CDR1 is MDHEN and CDR2 is SYDVKM. Trimming took 5 bases from V and 4 from J; bases not matched to a gene: 9. The CDR3 sequence: CASSTGGAGRETQYF. CDR3 bases: TGTGCCAGCAGTACCGGGGGGGCCGGTAGAGAGACCCAGTACTTC.

This clonotype was found many times. This chain uses TRBV20-1 with TRBJ2-7, with a tentative D call TRBD2 (7 bases). This CDR3 has 14 residues. The germline V gene has CDR1 DFQATT and CDR2 SNEGSKA (reference sequence). Trimming removed 4 bases at V and 0 bases at J, with 13 bases between. The CDR3: CSATRGAPSYEQYV. CDR3 bases: TGCAGTGCTACTCGGGGGGCCCCCTCCTACGAGCAGTACGTC.

In this sample, this clonotype turned up many times. The chain recombines TRBV6-5 with TRBJ2-3; D uncertain. The CDR3 sequence is 14 residues long. Germline-derived CDR1 and CDR2 are MNHEY and SVGAGI. V lost 2 bases and J lost 7, with 13 bases in between. The CDR3 DNA is TGTGCCAGCAGTTACCTCGCGTTTCTAAATACGCAGTATTTT. Translated: CASSYLAFLNTQYF.

This clonotype was recorded many times. This chain uses TRBV4-3 with TRBJ2-7, with D perhaps matching TRBD2 (5 bases). The CDR3 consists of 13 residues. Germline V gives CDR1 LGHNA, CDR2 YSLEER. Trimming removed 5 bases at V and 3 bases at J, with 11 bases between. CDR3 amino acids: CASSSRRDYEQYF. The CDR3 region has the DNA TGCGCCAGCAGCTCACGACGGGACTACGAGCAGTACTTC.

This clonotype was seen repeatedly, ten times or more. DNA of the CDR3: TGCGCCAGCAGCCAAGATCGTCGGGGGCTATACGAGCAGTACTTC. Encoded protein: CASSQDRRGLYEQYF. The rearrangement joins TRBV4-3 to TRBJ2-7; tentatively, D is TRBD1 or TRBD2 (6 bases each). CDR3 length: 15 amino acids. V lost 0 bases and J 4 bases, leaving 13 bases between the germline ends. Germline V lookup: CDR1 LGHNA, CDR2 YSLEER.

This clonotype was detected a few times. This rearrangement joins TRBV9 to TRBJ2-3; TRBD2 agrees at 9 bases. With V trimmed by 4 bases and J by 2 bases, 5 bases remained unmatched. CDR1 is SGDLS and CDR2 is YYNGEE in the germline V gene. This CDR3 has 15 amino acids. The CDR3 is CASSSSGVTTDTQYF. As DNA, the CDR3 is TGTGCCAGCAGCTCTAGCGGGGTTACCACAGATACGCAGTATTTT.

The sample holds a few counts of this clonotype. The DNA of the CDR3 is TGTGCCAGCATGAGAGGGGGGACAGTCCCCTACGAGCAGTACTTC. Protein product: CASMRGGTVPYEQYF. The chain combines TRBV3-1 with TRBJ2-7, with D perhaps matching TRBD1 (7 bases). The CDR3 covers 15 residues. V lost 7 bases and J lost 2, with 18 bases in between. The V gene's germline CDR1 is LGHDT and CDR2 YNNKEL (reference sequence).

The CDR3 DNA reads TGCGCCAGCAGCCAAGCCAAATGGGGAAATACGCAGTATTTT. Protein: CASSQAKWGNTQYF. The chain joins TRBV4-3 to TRBJ2-3; D unclear. The CDR3 is 14 amino acids. The germline CDR1 and CDR2 sequences are LGHNA and YSLEER. The V gene lost 1 base and the J gene lost 7 bases, with 12 bases spanning the gap.

This clonotype showed up many times. The CDR3 region has the DNA TGTGCCAGCAGCACGCCGGGGACTAACTATGGCTACACCTTC. Translation gives CASSTPGTNYGYTF. The chain has TRBV5-6 and TRBJ1-2, with D unresolved. The CDR3 spans 14 residues. Deletions cut 4 bases from V and 0 bases from J, with 10 bases between. The germline V gene encodes CDR1 SGHDT and CDR2 YYEEEE.

This clonotype was detected many times. The V call is TRBV5-1, the J call TRBJ2-1; tentatively, D is TRBD1 (6 bases). CDR1 is SGHRS, CDR2 YFSETQ, per germline. CDR3 length: 16 amino acids. V was cut by 0 bases and J by 4 bases, with 14 bases left in between. As DNA, the CDR3 is TGCGCCAGCAGCTTGGGGCAGGGGCCTCTTTACAATGAGCAGTTCTTC. Protein: CASSLGQGPLYNEQFF.

This clonotype was counted ten times or more. The chain carries TRBV6-6 and TRBJ2-5; TRBD1 or TRBD2 may be the D gene (6 bases each). Per germline, CDR1 MNHNY and CDR2 SVGAGI (reference sequence). The CDR3 extends over 13 amino acids. Trimming stripped 8 bases from V and 4 bases from J, with 14 bases between. The CDR3 bases are TGTGCCAGCCGGGGGCCCGATGGAGAGACCCAGTACTTC. Amino acid sequence: CASRGPDGETQYF.

In this sample, this clonotype turned up many times. J is TRBJ2-3 and V is TRBV5-1, with 7 nucleotides matching TRBD2. The CDR3 loop spans 17 amino acids. The ends lost 5 bases at V and 3 bases at J; junction bases unmatched: 15. Germline loops: CDR1 SGHRS, CDR2 YFSETQ. CDR3 bases: TGCGCCAGCAGAGTTGGGTCGACTAGCATCGTTACAGATACGCAGTATTTT. It is translated as CASRVGSTSIVTDTQYF.

This clonotype was seen ten or more times. The chain uses TRBV6-5 and TRBJ1-1; a possible D gene is TRBD1 (5 bases). CDR3 length: 12 residues. Germline-derived CDR1 and CDR2 are MNHEY and SVGAGI. V shed 6 bases and J shed 3 bases, with 8 bases lying between them. CDR3 loop: CASSVGDTEAFF. Here the CDR3 DNA reads TGTGCCAGCAGCGTAGGGGACACTGAAGCTTTCTTT.

This clonotype was recorded many times. J is TRBJ2-3 and V is TRBV5-1, with 8 bases identical to TRBD1. Germline CDR1 is SGHRS and CDR2 is YFSETQ. V trimming: 4 bases; J trimming: 4 bases; junction bases outside the gene matches: 5. The CDR3 is 14 amino acids. Here the CDR3 reads CASSIGTGSDTQYF. The CDR3 nucleotides are TGCGCCAGCAGCATTGGGACAGGTTCAGATACGCAGTATTTT.

In its sample, this clonotype was seen a few times. The chain is built from TRBV5-4 and TRBJ2-7; 8 nucleotides line up with TRBD1. The germline gives CDR1 SGHNT, CDR2 YYREEE (reference sequence). Trimming cost V 1 base and J 2 bases; bases outside gene matches: 5. The CDR3 totals 15 residues. This CDR3 reads CASSLPGQDAYEQYF. The CDR3 region has the DNA TGTGCCAGCAGCTTGCCGGGACAGGACGCCTACGAGCAGTACTTC.

This clonotype showed up many times. The CDR3 bases are TGTGCCAGCAGTAAACTATTTGGGTCCTACGAGCAGTACGTC. Its translation is CASSKLFGSYEQYV. This chain connects TRBV6-5 to TRBJ2-7; D remains unclear. Trimming cost V 5 bases and J 1 base, with 12 bases left between them. Germline assignment: CDR1 MNHEY and CDR2 SVGAGI. There are 14 residues in the CDR3.

This clonotype appeared many times. The J gene is TRBJ2-3, the V gene TRBV3-1; D not certain. The germline V and J ends were trimmed by 1 base and 5 bases, with 4 bases remaining between them. The CDR3 contains 12 residues. Germline CDR1 is LGHDT and CDR2 is YNNKEL (reference sequence). The DNA for the CDR3 is TGTGCCAGCAGCCAAGGTGGAGATACGCAGTATTTT. The encoded protein is CASSQGGDTQYF.

The chain employs TRBV30 and TRBJ1-2; a weak D match, TRBD1 (6 bases). Germline-derived CDR1 and CDR2 are GTSNPN and SVGIG (reference sequence). The CDR3 has 15 amino acids. The ends were cut back, 1 base at V and 7 bases at J, with 19 bases in the middle. This CDR3 reads CAWSDTGWNVGGYTF. CDR3 coding DNA: TGTGCCTGGAGTGATACAGGGTGGAACGTCGGTGGCTACACCTTC.

The genes are TRBV4-2 and TRBJ1-1, with D uncertain. The CDR3 spans 14 residues. Germline lookup yields CDR1 LGHNA and CDR2 YNFKEQ. V gave up 8 bases and J gave up 3 bases, with 16 bases separating them. This chain's CDR3 is CASAREEDYTEAFF. In nucleotides, the CDR3 is TGTGCCAGCGCGAGGGAGGAGGATTACACTGAAGCTTTCTTT.

The V and J genes are TRBV29-1 and TRBJ2-7; D is perhaps TRBD1 (6 bases). The germline V gene has CDR1 SQVTM and CDR2 ANQGSEA. The length of the CDR3 is 16 residues. Trimming cost V 4 bases and J 0 bases, with 19 bases left between them. The CDR3, as DNA: TGCAGCGTTGTCCCCTACTGGGGACACCTCTCCTACGAGCAGTACGTC. Translation: CSVVPYWGHLSYEQYV.

This sequence joins TRBV6-2 or TRBV6-3 and TRBJ2-7, with D maybe TRBD1 (6 bases). The CDR3 length is 13 residues. Germline loops: CDR1 MNHEY, CDR2 SVGEGT. Trimming shortened V by 4 bases and J by 2 bases, and 9 bases separated the two germline ends. CDR3 region: CASSSRDTYEQYF. The CDR3 nucleotides read TGTGCCAGCAGTTCCCGGGACACCTACGAGCAGTACTTC.

The J gene is TRBJ2-1, the V gene TRBV12-3 or TRBV12-4, with unresolved D. CDR3 length equals 13 residues. V lost 1 base to trimming and J lost 6 bases, with 7 bases between them. The CDR3 DNA follows: TGTGCCAGCAGTTTAGGCATCAGCAATGAGCAGTTCTTC. Translated, it gives CASSLGISNEQFF.

Note on this clonotype: Being one base from a much bigger clone, this may be a read error. The chain carries TRBV7-3 and TRBJ2-2; a weak D match, TRBD2 (5 bases). This CDR3 has 13 amino acids. Germline CDR1 and CDR2: SGHTA and FQGTGA. CDR3 coding DNA: TGTGCCAGCAGCTCGGGGAACACCGGGGAGCTGATTTTT. This encodes CASSSGNTGELIF.

This chain connects TRBV4-2 to TRBJ2-7; 8 positions agree with TRBD1. CDR1 LGHNA and CDR2 YNFKEQ come from the germline V gene. The V segment lost 5 bases and the J segment 9 bases; nucleotides outside the gene matches: 9. This CDR3 comprises 13 residues. CDR3 sequence (DNA): TGTGCCAGCAGCGACAGGGGTATACGAGGGCAGTACTTC. It yields the protein CASSDRGIRGQYF.

This clonotype has ten or more counts. The chain employs TRBV5-6 and TRBJ1-2; no reliable D call. The germline V and J ends were trimmed by 6 bases and 4 bases, with 25 bases remaining between them. This CDR3 contains 17 residues. Germline values: CDR1 SGHDT, CDR2 YYEEEE. Here the CDR3 DNA reads TGTGCCAGCATCAACCAAAAGAGAGGGCGTGGGTTCTATGGCTACACCTTC. Translated: CASINQKRGRGFYGYTF.

Remarks on this clonotype: A much larger clone lies one base from this, so it may be a read error. This sequence joins TRBV6-4 and TRBJ2-3, with 9 nucleotides matching TRBD1. Unmatched junction bases numbered 4, after V lost 2 bases and J lost 4 bases. Germline assignment: CDR1 MRHNA and CDR2 SNTAGT. The length of the CDR3 is 15 residues. CDR3 sequence: CASSDGTGSADTQYF. For the CDR3, the DNA is TGTGCCAGCAGTGACGGGACAGGGAGCGCAGATACGCAGTATTTT.

This clonotype occurred a few times. Written as DNA, the CDR3 is TGCAGCGTTGGGGGGGAAGGCACCGAGCAGTACTTC. Residues: CSVGGEGTEQYF. The chain carries TRBV29-1 and TRBJ2-7; a possible D gene is TRBD2 (6 bases). Germline V CDR1 and CDR2: SQVTM, ANQGSEA. There are 12 residues in the CDR3. Trimming took off 4 bases at V and 6 bases at J, with 13 bases between the two ends.

The genes are TRBV10-3 and TRBJ2-5; weak D call: TRBD1 (7 bases). CDR1 ENHRY and CDR2 SYGVKD come from the germline V gene. This CDR3 is 18 amino acids long. The V end lost 2 bases, the J end lost 0 bases, and 19 bases lay between the germline ends. Here the CDR3 reads CAISEGATQGRYQETQYF. CDR3 DNA sequence: TGTGCCATCAGTGAGGGGGCTACACAGGGGAGGTACCAAGAGACCCAGTACTTC.